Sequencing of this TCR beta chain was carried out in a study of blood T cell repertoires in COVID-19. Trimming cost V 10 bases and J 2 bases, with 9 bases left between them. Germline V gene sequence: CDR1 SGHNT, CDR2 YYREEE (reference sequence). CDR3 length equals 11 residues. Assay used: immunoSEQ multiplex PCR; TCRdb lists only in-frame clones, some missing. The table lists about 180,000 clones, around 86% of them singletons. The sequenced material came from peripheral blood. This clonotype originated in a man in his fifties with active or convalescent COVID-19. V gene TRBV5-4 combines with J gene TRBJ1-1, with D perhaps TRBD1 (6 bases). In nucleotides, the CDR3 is TGTGCCTGGACAGCTAACACTGAAGCTTTCTTT. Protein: CAWTANTEAFF.